This is a list of T cell receptor beta chains from one sample in a study of blood T cell repertoires in COVID-19. Produced via immunoSEQ multiplex PCR; TCRdb's table is partial and in-frame only. The sample includes 200,000 to 250,000 clones, roughly nine tenths seen only once; the top ten take about 1.7%. Input material: peripheral blood. These receptors all come from a woman aged 55-70 years who had recovered from COVID-19. CDR3s leave out the opening cysteine and the closing phenylalanine or tryptophan. Fields, in order: J gene, V gene, CDR3 protein.

J: TRBJ1-2
V: TRBV20-1
CDR3: SASFSGQGGGYT

J: TRBJ2-6
V: TRBV12-5
CDR3: ASGLDRGQDAYSGANVLT

J: TRBJ1-5
V: TRBV19
CDR3: ASSGTGGRQPQH

J: TRBJ2-3
V: TRBV29-1
CDR3: SVTRTASTDTQY

J: TRBJ1-1
V: TRBV9
CDR3: ASSGGSRNTEAF

J: TRBJ1-1
V: TRBV6-5
CDR3: ASLNRAMNTEAF

J: TRBJ2-1
V: TRBV7-8
CDR3: ASAPREGGAKQF

J: TRBJ2-2
V: TRBV4-1
CDR3: ASSRSGQPNTGELF

J: TRBJ2-3
V: TRBV6-2/TRBV6-3
CDR3: ASSFGHRTDTQY

J: TRBJ2-7
V: TRBV6-5
CDR3: ASGRGQAYEQY

J: TRBJ2-7
V: TRBV11-2
CDR3: ASSSTQTYEQY

J: TRBJ2-2
V: TRBV5-1
CDR3: ASRYTGTSGVPPTGELF

J: TRBJ1-2
V: TRBV7-2
CDR3: ASSLGGSGGYT

J: TRBJ2-7
V: TRBV2
CDR3: ASRGPTGSHEQY

J: TRBJ2-2
V: TRBV18
CDR3: ATIIFGGTGELF

J: TRBJ1-4
V: TRBV5-4
CDR3: ASSLTGRDNEKLF

J: TRBJ2-1
V: TRBV7-3
CDR3: ASSPDSYNEQF

J: TRBJ2-1
V: TRBV29-1
CDR3: SVDSPASYNEQF

J: TRBJ1-1
V: TRBV5-1
CDR3: ASSSGDRDATEAF

J: TRBJ2-3
V: TRBV3-1/TRBV3-2
CDR3: ASSQDPGSDTQY

J: TRBJ2-7
V: TRBV7-6
CDR3: ASSWKPGQTYEQY

J: TRBJ1-2
V: TRBV5-1
CDR3: ASSLAETGGISYT